This is a list of T cell receptor beta chains from one sample in a study of cytomegalovirus exposure and HLA in healthy donors. The assay was immunoSEQ multiplex PCR, and TCRdb's table has in-frame clones only and misses some. The sample records 200,000 to 250,000 clones, around 89% being singletons. What was sequenced was PBMCs. Receptor source: a woman aged 18-35 years in good health and CMV-seronegative. The CDR3 runs from the conserved cysteine through the conserved F or W. A D gene is named only where the DNA matches it firmly. Clone size is not always given. Where it is, it says once, few, many or a class for expanded clones.

TRBV7-6	TRBJ1-3	-	-	CASSSYRGNTIYF	TGTGCCAGCAGCTCTTACAGGGGAAACACCATATATTTT
TRBV11-2	TRBJ2-7	TRBD2	-	CASSSVAGGREQYF	TGTGCCAGCAGCTCTGTAGCGGGAGGCCGAGAGCAGTACTTC
TRBV19	TRBJ2-3	TRBD2	once	CASSRRLAGTQDTQYF	TGTGCCAGTAGTCGAAGACTAGCGGGGACCCAAGATACGCAGTATTTT
TRBV7-2	TRBJ1-1	-	-	CASSLRSGYDTEAFF	TGTGCCAGCAGTTTAAGGTCAGGTTATGACACTGAAGCTTTCTTT
TRBV27	TRBJ2-2	TRBD1	-	CASSRQGANTGELFF	TGTGCCAGCAGTCGACAGGGGGCAAACACCGGGGAGCTGTTTTTT
TRBV4-1	TRBJ1-1	-	few	CASSQTLYSEAFF	TGCGCCAGCAGCCAAACGCTCTACAGTGAAGCTTTCTTT
TRBV19	TRBJ1-4	TRBD1	-	CASSIDREVEKLFF	TGTGCCAGTAGTATCGACAGGGAGGTTGAAAAACTGTTTTTT
TRBV10-3	TRBJ2-1	TRBD2	-	CAISDPLAGGNNEQFF	TGTGCCATCAGTGACCCACTAGCGGGAGGGAACAATGAGCAGTTCTTC
TRBV19	TRBJ1-1	-	once	CASMAGRQGLTRNTEAFF	TGTGCCAGTATGGCGGGTCGGCAGGGCTTGACTAGGAACACTGAAGCTTTCTTT
TRBV19	TRBJ1-4	-	-	CASETRMGEKLFF	TGTGCCAGCGAGACTAGGATGGGTGAAAAACTGTTTTTT
TRBV25-1	TRBJ1-1	TRBD1	-	CASSTGGATEAFF	TGTGCCAGCAGCACAGGGGGCGCAACTGAAGCTTTCTTT
TRBV6-1	TRBJ2-7	-	-	CASLAPATDEQYF	TGTGCCAGCTTAGCCCCCGCTACGGACGAGCAGTACTTC
TRBV18	TRBJ1-1	-	-	CASSPRGLIYTEAFF	TGTGCCAGCTCACCAAGAGGGCTAATATACACTGAAGCTTTCTTT
TRBV7-2	TRBJ2-5	-	-	CASSLAQGRPERETQYF	TGTGCCAGCAGCTTAGCGCAGGGCCGACCTGAGCGAGAGACCCAGTACTTC
TRBV5-4	TRBJ2-3	TRBD2	-	CASSPGTRRTDTQYF	TGTGCCAGCAGTCCCGGGACTAGAAGAACAGATACGCAGTATTTT
TRBV2	TRBJ2-2	-	-	CASSGGNHGGELFF	TGTGCCAGCAGTGGCGGGAATCACGGCGGGGAGCTGTTTTTT
TRBV7-2	TRBJ2-1	-	-	CASSSPPSTQFF	TGTGCCAGCAGCTCCCCTCCATCTACGCAGTTCTTC
TRBV4-1	TRBJ2-2	TRBD1	-	CASSRPGQKSGELFF	TGCGCCAGCAGCCGACCGGGACAGAAATCCGGGGAGCTGTTTTTT
TRBV29-1	TRBJ2-7	-	once	CSVLTGLVYEQYF	TGCAGCGTTCTTACAGGGTTGGTTTACGAGCAGTACTTC
TRBV2	TRBJ2-1	TRBD2	once	CASSAMLAGGDEQFF	TGTGCCAGCAGTGCCATGCTAGCGGGTGGGGATGAGCAGTTCTTC
TRBV18	TRBJ2-7	TRBD2	-	CASSQKAGLPGEQYF	TGTGCCAGCTCCCAAAAAGCGGGGCTACCTGGCGAGCAGTACTTC
TRBV15	TRBJ1-2	TRBD1	-	CATSSTRTGQSYGYTF	TGTGCCACCAGTTCGACGCGGACAGGGCAGAGCTATGGCTACACCTTC
TRBV6-1	TRBJ2-7	TRBD1	-	CASSETPGQKVSYEQYF	TGTGCCAGCAGTGAAACCCCGGGACAGAAGGTCTCCTACGAGCAGTACTTC
TRBV7-2	TRBJ2-7	TRBD1	-	CASSLGAGGFYEQYF	TGTGCCAGCAGCCTCGGGGCAGGGGGTTTCTACGAGCAGTACTTC
TRBV2	TRBJ1-2	-	-	CASSGRGDYGYTF	TGTGCCAGCAGTGGCAGGGGAGACTATGGCTACACCTTC
TRBV7-9	TRBJ2-7	-	-	CSSSFRGQEILSYEQYF	TGTTCCAGCAGCTTCAGGGGCCAGGAAATACTCTCCTACGAGCAGTACTTC
TRBV19	TRBJ1-1	-	-	CASSLRQYEAFF	TGTGCCAGTAGTCTACGACAGTATGAAGCTTTCTTT
TRBV10-3	TRBJ2-2	-	once	CAISESETRNTGELFF	TGTGCCATCAGTGAGTCGGAGACTAGGAACACCGGGGAGCTGTTTTTT
TRBV7-8	TRBJ2-7	-	-	CASSLRVSYEQYF	TGTGCCAGCAGCTTACGTGTCTCCTACGAGCAGTACTTC
TRBV5-1	TRBJ2-7	-	-	CASSLYGGSSYEQYF	TGCGCCAGCAGCTTGTACGGGGGAAGCTCCTACGAGCAGTACTTC
TRBV27	TRBJ1-6	TRBD1	-	CASSLPRGTGYNSPLHF	TGTGCCAGCAGTTTACCCCGGGGGACAGGGTATAATTCACCCCTCCACTTT
TRBV5-5	TRBJ1-1	-	once	CASSSGVSTAMNTEAFF	TGTGCCAGCAGCTCGGGGGTATCGACAGCGATGAACACTGAAGCTTTCTTT
TRBV19	TRBJ2-7	-	-	CASSDRHREDYEQYF	TGTGCCAGTAGCGACAGACATCGAGAGGACTACGAGCAGTACTTC
TRBV18	TRBJ2-5	-	-	CASSPPSLETQYF	TGTGCCAGCTCACCACCTTCCCTCGAGACCCAGTACTTC
TRBV19	TRBJ2-1	TRBD1	-	CASWDSSYNEQFF	TGTGCCAGCTGGGACAGCTCCTACAATGAGCAGTTCTTC
TRBV7-2	TRBJ2-1	TRBD1	-	CASSQKTSTGGRRSEQFF	TGTGCCAGCAGCCAAAAAACTAGCACAGGGGGTCGGCGGAGTGAGCAGTTCTTC
TRBV6-1	TRBJ2-2	-	once	CASSEVANTGELFF	TGTGCCAGCAGTGAAGTCGCGAACACCGGGGAGCTGTTTTTT
TRBV2	TRBJ1-1	-	-	CASAQDTEAFF	TGTGCCAGCGCGCAGGACACTGAAGCTTTCTTT
TRBV5-1	TRBJ1-1	TRBD1	-	CASSTTTGGTEAFF	TGCGCCAGCAGCACAACTACAGGGGGCACTGAAGCTTTCTTT
TRBV27	TRBJ2-7	TRBD2	-	CASSSRLAGGPEQYF	TGTGCCAGCAGTTCTAGGCTAGCGGGAGGTCCCGAGCAGTACTTC
TRBV9	TRBJ1-4	-	-	CASSSRPFYPADEKLFF	TGTGCCAGCAGCTCAAGGCCCTTTTACCCCGCGGATGAAAAACTGTTTTTT
TRBV7-2	TRBJ2-1	-	-	CASSLNGQNEQFF	TGTGCCAGCAGCTTAAACGGACAGAATGAGCAGTTCTTC
TRBV5-1	TRBJ1-1	TRBD1	-	CASSLGGSNTEAFF	TGCGCCAGCAGCTTAGGGGGCTCTAACACTGAAGCTTTCTTT
TRBV21-1	TRBJ1-5	-	-	CASSPHARTGPNQPQHF	TGTGCCAGCAGCCCGCACGCAAGGACAGGCCCGAATCAGCCCCAGCATTTT
TRBV7-2	TRBJ2-1	-	-	CASGEAGLYNEQFF	TGTGCCAGCGGGGAGGCTGGACTCTACAATGAGCAGTTCTTC
TRBV7-2	TRBJ2-7	-	-	CASSLSLAGGYEQYF	TGTGCCAGCAGCTTATCGCTAGCCGGGGGCTACGAGCAGTACTTC
TRBV20-1	TRBJ2-1	-	-	CSARTSNEQFF	TGCAGTGCTAGAACCAGCAATGAGCAGTTCTTC
TRBV2	TRBJ2-3	TRBD1	-	CASRGQGLGTDTQYF	TGTGCCAGCCGGGGACAGGGACTTGGGACAGATACGCAGTATTTT
TRBV6-4	TRBJ1-1	-	-	CASRGGAERSTEAFF	TGTGCCAGCAGGGGGGGGGCAGAAAGAAGCACTGAAGCTTTCTTT
TRBV20-1	TRBJ1-2	-	-	CSAIDTYGYTF	TGCAGTGCTATTGACACCTATGGCTACACCTTC
TRBV4-3	TRBJ2-7	-	-	CASSQERDRKSVYEQYF	TGCGCCAGCAGCCAAGAGCGGGACAGAAAATCCGTTTACGAGCAGTACTTC
TRBV9	TRBJ2-5	TRBD2	once	CASSVRGGGETQYF	TGTGCCAGCAGCGTCCGTGGGGGAGGGGAGACCCAGTACTTC
TRBV7-9	TRBJ2-7	TRBD1	-	CASSHRDRGFYEQYF	TGTGCCAGCAGTCACCGGGACAGGGGTTTCTACGAGCAGTACTTC
TRBV27	TRBJ2-5	TRBD1	-	CASSPLNRGRETQYF	TGTGCCAGCAGTCCCCTCAACAGGGGGCGAGAGACCCAGTACTTC
TRBV27	TRBJ1-6	-	-	CASSWGNLGGLFRSSPLHF	TGTGCCAGCAGTTGGGGGAACCTCGGGGGTCTGTTTCGTAGTTCACCCCTCCACTTT
TRBV6-1	TRBJ1-6	-	-	CATLPRQDSPLHF	TGTGCCACCTTACCTCGGCAGGATTCACCCCTCCACTTT
TRBV7-9	TRBJ2-3	-	-	CASSPVFYAGGSTDTQYF	TGTGCCAGCAGCCCCGTCTTCTATGCCGGGGGAAGCACAGATACGCAGTATTTT